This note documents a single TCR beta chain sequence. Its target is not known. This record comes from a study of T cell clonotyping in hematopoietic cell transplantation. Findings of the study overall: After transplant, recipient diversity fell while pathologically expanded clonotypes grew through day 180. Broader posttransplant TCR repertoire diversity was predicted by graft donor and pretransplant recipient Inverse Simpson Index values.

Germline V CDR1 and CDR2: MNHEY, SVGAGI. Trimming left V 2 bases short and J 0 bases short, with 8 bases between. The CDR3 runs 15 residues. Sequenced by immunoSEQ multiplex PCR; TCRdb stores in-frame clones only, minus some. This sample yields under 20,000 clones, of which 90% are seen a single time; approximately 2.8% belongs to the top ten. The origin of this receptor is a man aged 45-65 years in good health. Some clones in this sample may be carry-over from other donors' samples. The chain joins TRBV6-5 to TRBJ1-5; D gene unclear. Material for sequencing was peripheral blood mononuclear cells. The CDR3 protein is CASSYRAASNQPQHF. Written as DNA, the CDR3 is TGTGCCAGCAGTTACAGGGCAGCTAGCAATCAGCCCCAGCATTTT.